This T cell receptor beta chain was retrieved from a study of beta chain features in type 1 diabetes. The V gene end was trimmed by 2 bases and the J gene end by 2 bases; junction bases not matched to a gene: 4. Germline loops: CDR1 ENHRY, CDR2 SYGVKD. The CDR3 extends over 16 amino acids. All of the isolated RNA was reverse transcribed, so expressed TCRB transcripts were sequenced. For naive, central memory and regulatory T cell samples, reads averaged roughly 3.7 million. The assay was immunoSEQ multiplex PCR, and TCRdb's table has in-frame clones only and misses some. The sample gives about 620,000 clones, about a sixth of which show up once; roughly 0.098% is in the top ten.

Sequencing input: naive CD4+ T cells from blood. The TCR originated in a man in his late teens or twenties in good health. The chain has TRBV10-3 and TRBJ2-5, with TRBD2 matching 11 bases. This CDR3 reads CAISELSSGGQETQYF. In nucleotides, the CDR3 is TGTGCCATCAGTGAGCTGTCTAGCGGGGGGCAAGAGACCCAGTACTTC.